The clone carrying this TCR beta chain was counted between two and nine times. These data are taken from a study of blood T cells in healthy people across ages. A sample-barcoded 5' primer and a J-beta primer mix were used in a second PCR of roughly 6 to 11 cycles. TCRdb independently ran MiXCR on the 5' RACE reads; one entry per CDR3 protein. The sample includes 800,000 or so distinct CDR3 sequences, just under 25% of them seen just once. V was pared by 0 bases and J by 4 bases, with 16 bases between. Germline lookup yields CDR1 KGHSH and CDR2 LQKENI. CDR3 length equals 17 residues. Each donor's blood draw was approximately 10 milliliters of peripheral blood. The same specimen was also included in a second study, on T cells of mothers and their children. That source notes: The study recruited three healthy Caucasian mothers and their six children as donors. Each child gave about 3 million TCR beta CDR3 reads (each mother, over 10 million). The study found thymic selection shapes TCR recombination output similarly in related and unrelated pairs.

The sequence was collected from a boy between 10 and 17 years old in good health. The sample taken for sequencing was blood. The chain has TRBV18 and TRBJ1-3; D is ambiguous. As DNA, the CDR3 is TGTGCCAGCTCACCACCGGGTGGCTCAGCAGGAGGAAACACCATATATTTT. Encoded protein: CASSPPGGSAGGNTIYF.